The 13 T cell receptor beta chains given below trace back to one sample, sequenced in a study of persistence of HIV-infected CD4 T cells. These receptors have no identified antigens. Cells were stimulated with overlapping HIV-1 Gag 15-mer peptides. CD40L/CD69 double-negative CD45RO-high memory CD4+ T cells were collected. This was the immunoSEQ version 4 assay in survey mode. Using immunoSEQ multiplex PCR, the repertoire was profiled, and TCRdb retains in-frame clones only, with some absent. The data contain about 32,000 clones, roughly four fifths of them singletons. Sequenced here: CD4+ T cells sorted from PBMCs after approximately 20-hour stimulation, sampled from a patient who received antiretroviral therapy. The receptors here all came from an adult woman with HIV who was CMV-seropositive.

V usage is TRBV6-4 and J usage is TRBJ1-5; no firm D call. CDR1 and CDR2 (germline): MRHNA, SNTAGT. Trimming left V 4 bases short and J 2 bases short, with 6 bases between. The CDR3 has 13 residues. The CDR3 region has the DNA TGTGCCAGCAGTGCTGAGGGCAATCAGCCCCAGCATTTT. Protein product: CASSAEGNQPQHF.

The chain combines TRBV7-2 with TRBJ2-5; no firm D call. Trimming pared 1 base from V and 10 bases from J, leaving 13 bases between. The CDR3 extends over 13 amino acids. Germline V lookup: CDR1 SGHTA, CDR2 FQGNSA. The CDR3: CASSLVESGGQYF. The DNA of the CDR3 is TGTGCCAGCAGCTTAGTGGAGTCCGGTGGCCAGTACTTC.

The V call is TRBV2, the J call TRBJ2-3; D perhaps matches TRBD1 (8 bases). Germline V gives CDR1 SNHLY, CDR2 FYNNEI. The CDR3 is 16 amino acids. Trimming took off 7 bases at V and 1 base at J, with 18 bases between the two ends. The CDR3 protein is CASKSPTGGGTDTQYF. CDR3 DNA sequence: TGTGCCAGCAAGAGCCCCACAGGGGGGGGCACAGATACGCAGTATTTT.

The V gene is TRBV5-1, the J gene TRBJ2-4; 7 bases map to TRBD1. The CDR3 extends over 18 amino acids. The germline V gene encodes CDR1 SGHRS and CDR2 YFSETQ. V shed 5 bases, J shed 1 base, and the junction held 15 bases outside the gene matches. This CDR3 reads CASRPGQNGWSAKNIQYF. CDR3 in DNA: TGCGCCAGCAGACCGGGACAGAACGGGTGGTCGGCCAAAAACATTCAGTACTTC.

This clone is a singleton in its sample. J is TRBJ2-5 and V is TRBV7-2, with 7 bases that match TRBD2. Trimming took 0 bases from V and 2 from J; bases not matched to a gene: 6. Germline CDR1 is SGHTA and CDR2 is FQGNSA. This CDR3 comprises 16 residues. The CDR3 loop is CASSLARPAGQETQYF. DNA for the CDR3: TGTGCCAGCAGCTTAGCGAGGCCAGCGGGGCAAGAGACCCAGTACTTC.

This clone was picked up one time. The chain combines TRBV6-2 or TRBV6-3 with TRBJ2-1; TRBD1 is a possible D gene (6 bases). Germline values: CDR1 MNHEY, CDR2 SVGEGT. V was trimmed by 5 bases and J by 2 bases, leaving 13 bases between them. This CDR3 has 15 residues. The CDR3 DNA follows: TGTGCCAGCAGTATCGACAGGTGGGCCTACAATGAGCAGTTCTTC. Its translation: CASSIDRWAYNEQFF.

The rearrangement uses TRBV6-5 and TRBJ1-5; D ambiguous. V gave up 7 bases and J gave up 3 bases, with 10 bases separating them. The CDR3 length is 13 residues. The germline gives CDR1 MNHEY, CDR2 SVGAGI. The CDR3 region is CASTQDPNQPQHF. In DNA, the CDR3 is TGTGCCAGCACTCAGGACCCCAATCAGCCCCAGCATTTT.

The rearrangement uses TRBV2 and TRBJ2-5; the match to TRBD1 covers 7 bases. Germline V gene data show CDR1 as SNHLY and CDR2 as FYNNEI. The CDR3 has 15 amino acids. The V and J ends lost 6 bases and 3 bases, in that order; junction bases with no gene match: 10. The CDR3 DNA reads as TGTGCCAGCAGCCGCGGACAGGCACTTAAAGAGACCCAGTACTTC. Amino acids: CASSRGQALKETQYF.

J is TRBJ2-3 and V is TRBV19; 12 bases align to TRBD1. Germline-derived CDR1 and CDR2 are LNHDA and SQIVND (reference sequence). V dropped 7 bases and J dropped 4; count of bases not matched to a gene: 9. CDR3 length: 16 residues. In nucleotides, the CDR3 is TGTGCCAGTACCCTGGGACAGGGGGCCGTCTCAGATACGCAGTATTTT. Translation: CASTLGQGAVSDTQYF.

CDR3 sequence (DNA): TGTGCCAGCAGTTTACGACAGTTAGAGACCCAGTACTTC. This encodes CASSLRQLETQYF. The chain couples TRBV27 to TRBJ2-5; a weak D match, TRBD1 (5 bases). Germline V lookup: CDR1 MNHEY, CDR2 SMNVEV (reference sequence). V shed 2 bases and J shed 4 bases, with 8 bases lying between them. The length of the CDR3 is 13 residues.

This clone is deemed medium-sized. This chain connects TRBV12-3 or TRBV12-4 to TRBJ1-1; 7 bases agree with TRBD1. CDR3 length: 13 residues. V was pared by 8 bases and J by 6 bases, with 9 bases of the junction left unmatched. The chain's CDR3 is CASAGTARSEAFF. CDR3 DNA: TGTGCCAGCGCCGGGACAGCGAGGTCTGAAGCTTTCTTT.

The chain links TRBV11-3 to TRBJ2-1; no clear D. V was cut by 1 base and J by 8 bases, with 15 bases left in between. The length of the CDR3 is 15 residues. Germline V gives CDR1 SGHNT, CDR2 YENEEA. CDR3 DNA sequence: TGTGCCAGCAGCTTAGTCCTAGGAGTGGGCGATGAGCAGTTCTTC. It yields the protein CASSLVLGVGDEQFF.

This rearrangement joins TRBV28 to TRBJ2-3; possibly TRBD2 for D (6 bases). Germline CDR1 reads MDHEN; CDR2 reads SYDVKM. The CDR3 runs 17 residues. The V end lost 5 bases, the J end lost 3 bases, and 21 bases lay between the germline ends. CDR3 DNA: TGTGCCAGCAGTAACCGGGGCGGGGTTAGTAGGACAGATACGCAGTATTTT. Its translation: CASSNRGGVSRTDTQYF.